This entry lists 15 T cell receptor beta chains sequenced from one sample in a study of T cell responses to AZD1222 COVID-19 vaccine. Profiled with immunoSEQ multiplex PCR; TCRdb holds only in-frame clones, not every one. The table records about 160,000 clones, roughly 90% of them present only once. Material: peripheral blood, obtained 28 days after the second AZD1222 dose. These receptors were taken from an adult who received the AZD1222 COVID-19 vaccine.

The chain links TRBV4-3 to TRBJ2-1, with TRBD2 matching 14 bases. From germline, CDR1 is LGHNA and CDR2 YSLEER. J gave up 8 bases and V 0 bases, and 6 bases lay outside the gene matches. The CDR3 contains 17 residues. CDR3 DNA: TGCGCCAGCAGCCAAGATTGGACTAGCGGGGGGATCGATGAGCAGTTCTTC. It codes for CASSQDWTSGGIDEQFF.

The V gene is TRBV18, the J gene TRBJ1-1; tentative D call: TRBD1 (6 bases). The V end lost 4 bases, the J end lost 0 bases, and 9 bases lay between the germline ends. The CDR3 runs to 14 residues. Germline V gives CDR1 KGHSH, CDR2 LQKENI. DNA for the CDR3: TGTGCCAGCTCACTTCAGGGGCTGAACACTGAAGCTTTCTTT. Its protein product is CASSLQGLNTEAFF.

This clone was seen only once. The chain uses TRBV11-3 and TRBJ2-1; D tentatively fits TRBD1 or TRBD2 (5 bases each). Germline V gives CDR1 SGHNT, CDR2 YENEEA. The CDR3 is 16 residues long. The germline V and J ends were trimmed by 2 bases and 2 bases, with 13 bases remaining between them. CDR3 sequence (DNA): TGTGCCAGCAGCTTAAACCGTGGGGGTACCTACAATGAGCAGTTCTTC. Protein: CASSLNRGGTYNEQFF.

The gene calls are TRBV29-1 and TRBJ1-2; the D gene is possibly TRBD1 (5 bases). Trimming shortened V by 8 bases and J by 2 bases, and 9 bases separated the two germline ends. The CDR3 covers 11 residues. Germline lookup yields CDR1 SQVTM and CDR2 ANQGSEA. The CDR3 DNA reads TGCAGCTACGGACACAACTATGGCTACACCTTC. This codes for CSYGHNYGYTF.

V gene TRBV29-1 combines with J gene TRBJ1-4; TRBD1 agrees at 8 bases. The J segment lost 7 bases and the V segment lost 7 bases, leaving 2 bases of the junction unmatched. CDR3 length: 11 residues. Germline V lookup: CDR1 SQVTM, CDR2 ANQGSEA. The CDR3 spells CSGGTGEKLFF. The CDR3 DNA sequence: TGCAGCGGGGGGACAGGTGAAAAACTGTTTTTT.

On this clone itself: The identical CDR3 is also encoded by other nucleotide sequences in the sample. The chain couples TRBV7-2 to TRBJ1-2; TRBD1 matches at 8 bases. The CDR3 runs 14 residues. V shed 4 bases and J 0 bases; nucleotides not matched to a gene: 1. Germline V lookup: CDR1 SGHTA, CDR2 FQGNSA. CDR3 DNA: TGTGCCAGCAGCTCGGACAGGGCTAACTATGGCTACACCTTC. The encoded protein is CASSSDRANYGYTF.

CDR3 amino acids: CASSFGYTDTQYF. DNA for the CDR3: TGCGCCAGCAGCTTCGGGTACACAGATACGCAGTATTTT. The rearrangement uses TRBV5-1 and TRBJ2-3; D remains ambiguous. Germline V lookup: CDR1 SGHRS, CDR2 YFSETQ. V lost 2 bases and J 2 bases, leaving 6 bases between the germline ends. The CDR3 loop spans 13 amino acids. Combining the CDR3 with reference TRBV5-1 and TRBJ2-3 gives the whole variable domain KAGVTQTPRYLIKTRGQQVTLSCSPISGHRSVSWYQQTPGQGLQFLFEYFSETQRNKGNFPGRFSGRQFSNSRSEMNVSTLELGDSALYLCASSFGYTDTQYFGPGTRLTVL.

This clone was observed a few times. This sequence joins TRBV11-2 and TRBJ2-7; weak D call: TRBD1 (5 bases). The CDR3 covers 14 residues. V was cut by 5 bases and J by 0 bases, with 11 bases left in between. Germline assignment: CDR1 SGHAT and CDR2 FQNNGV. CDR3 protein: CASSLVGPSYEQYF. DNA of the CDR3: TGTGCCAGCAGCCTAGTGGGGCCCTCCTACGAGCAGTACTTC.

This rearrangement joins TRBV9 to TRBJ2-3, with TRBD1 as a possible D gene (5 bases). The CDR3 extends over 15 amino acids. Trimming removed 1 base from V and 4 bases from J, with 13 bases in between. Germline-derived CDR1 and CDR2 are SGDLS and YYNGEE. CDR3 nucleotide sequence: TGTGCCAGCAGCGTATATCTAGGGGTTTCAGATACGCAGTATTTT. It yields the protein CASSVYLGVSDTQYF.

The table lists this clone with a count of one. V usage is TRBV2 and J usage is TRBJ2-3; D is perhaps TRBD1 or TRBD2 (5 bases each). Trimming took off 2 bases at V and 0 bases at J, with 9 bases between the two ends. Germline-derived CDR1 and CDR2 are SNHLY and FYNNEI. The CDR3 sequence is 15 residues long. CDR3 in DNA: TGTGCCAGCAGTGAACGGGACGGTAGCACAGATACGCAGTATTTT. It encodes CASSERDGSTDTQYF.

The gene calls are TRBV5-6 and TRBJ1-1; tentatively, D is TRBD1 (6 bases). Trimming took 2 bases from V and 3 from J, leaving 17 bases between them. The CDR3 is 16 residues long. The V gene's germline CDR1 is SGHDT and CDR2 YYEEEE. The CDR3 here is CASSFLNRAFYTEAFF. CDR3 DNA: TGTGCCAGCAGCTTTTTGAACAGGGCTTTTTACACTGAAGCTTTCTTT.

The chain recombines TRBV7-2 with TRBJ1-3; no reliable D call. V lost 1 base and J 1 base, leaving 8 bases between the germline ends. Germline values: CDR1 SGHTA, CDR2 FQGNSA. CDR3 length: 15 amino acids. CDR3: CASSLGGVSGNTIYF. The CDR3 region has the DNA TGTGCCAGCAGCTTAGGGGGAGTATCTGGAAACACCATATATTTT.

V is TRBV5-5 and J is TRBJ2-3; D unclear. CDR3 length equals 13 residues. The V end lost 4 bases, the J end lost 0 bases, and 6 bases lay between the germline ends. Germline CDR1 is SGHKS and CDR2 is YYEKEE (reference sequence). This CDR3 reads CASSGPSTDTQYF. Here the CDR3 DNA reads TGTGCCAGCAGCGGCCCTAGCACAGATACGCAGTATTTT.

V usage is TRBV19 and J usage is TRBJ1-6; maybe TRBD1 (6 bases). Trimming took off 6 bases at V and 9 bases at J, with 27 bases between the two ends. CDR3 size: 18 residues. In germline, CDR1 is LNHDA, CDR2 SQIVND (reference sequence). CDR3 DNA: TGTGCCAGTAGCAATGTTGGGGGTCGGCCGGGAGGGGGTTCACCCCTCCACTTT. Translated, it gives CASSNVGGRPGGGSPLHF.

V gene TRBV24-1 combines with J gene TRBJ1-1, with 7 bases identical to TRBD1. V gave up 8 bases and J gave up 1 base; unmatched junction bases: 3. Germline lookup yields CDR1 KGHDR and CDR2 SFDVKD. The CDR3 loop spans 13 amino acids. CDR3 nucleotides: TGTGCCACCACCAGGGGGGGGAACACTGAAGCTTTCTTT. This translates into CATTRGGNTEAFF.